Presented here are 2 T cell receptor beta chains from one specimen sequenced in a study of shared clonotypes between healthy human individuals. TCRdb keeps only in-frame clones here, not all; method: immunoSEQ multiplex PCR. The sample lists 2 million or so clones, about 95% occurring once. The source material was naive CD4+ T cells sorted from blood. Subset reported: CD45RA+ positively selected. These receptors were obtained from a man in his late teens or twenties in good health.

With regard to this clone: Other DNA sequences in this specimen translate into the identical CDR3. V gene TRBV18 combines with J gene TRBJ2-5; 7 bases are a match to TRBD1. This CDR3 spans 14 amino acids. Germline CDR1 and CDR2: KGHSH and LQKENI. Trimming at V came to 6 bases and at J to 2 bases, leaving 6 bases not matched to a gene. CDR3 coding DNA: TGTGCCAGCTCTCCGCCGGGACAGCAAGAGACCCAGTACTTC. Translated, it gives CASSPPGQQETQYF.

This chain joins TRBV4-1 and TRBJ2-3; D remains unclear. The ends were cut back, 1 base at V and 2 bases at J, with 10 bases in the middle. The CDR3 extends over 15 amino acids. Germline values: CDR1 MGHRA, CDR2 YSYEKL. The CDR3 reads CASSQAGGNTDTQYF. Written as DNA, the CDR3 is TGCGCCAGCAGCCAAGCCGGCGGAAACACAGATACGCAGTATTTT.